Each of the 20 T cell receptor beta chains below was sequenced from the same sample in a study of early T cells in non-severe SARS-CoV-2 infection. TCRdb re-called the 5' RACE reads with MiXCR, one entry per CDR3 protein. The table has 30,000 to 40,000 distinct CDR3 sequences, around 4.3% seen once. Input material: whole blood. Receptors were obtained from an adult who was a healthcare worker with PCR-confirmed SARS-CoV-2 infection or an uninfected control (not recorded which).

This clonotype was counted at least ten times. This chain links TRBV6-2 or TRBV6-3 with TRBJ2-2; D may be TRBD2 (5 bases). Germline V gene lookup returns CDR1 MNHEY and CDR2 SVGEGT. Trimming took off 6 bases at V and 4 bases at J, with 12 bases between the two ends. The CDR3 loop spans 14 amino acids. CDR3 sequence: CASRRTGATGELFF. The DNA of the CDR3 is TGTGCCAGCAGACGGACTGGCGCCACCGGGGAGCTGTTTTTT.

This clonotype was recorded many times. The chain carries TRBV12-3 or TRBV12-4 and TRBJ2-7; perhaps D is TRBD1 or TRBD2 (6 bases each). The CDR3 has 13 amino acids. The V end lost 6 bases, the J end lost 6 bases, and 15 bases lay between the germline ends. In nucleotides, the CDR3 is TGTGCCAGCAGCACACAGGGAGCGGGCGAGCAGTACTTC. Its protein is CASSTQGAGEQYF.

This clonotype has a count of ten or more. The chain uses TRBV2 and TRBJ2-6, with D maybe TRBD2 (5 bases). The V gene lost 4 bases and the J gene lost 0 bases, with 10 bases spanning the gap. The CDR3 is made up of 16 amino acids. Germline V CDR1 and CDR2: SNHLY, FYNNEI. This CDR3 is CASSVGAISGANVLTF. CDR3 in DNA: TGTGCCAGCAGTGTGGGAGCGATCTCTGGGGCCAACGTCCTGACTTTC.

The sample holds a few counts of this clonotype. This rearrangement joins TRBV6-2 or TRBV6-3 to TRBJ2-2; D possibly corresponds to TRBD2 (6 bases). Germline V gives CDR1 MNHEY, CDR2 SVGEGT. The CDR3 runs 16 residues. The V and J ends lost 6 bases and 2 bases respectively, with 16 bases between them. This CDR3 reads CASRLSRGTNTGELFF. In DNA, the CDR3 is TGTGCCAGCAGACTCTCCCGCGGGACCAACACCGGGGAGCTGTTTTTT.

This clonotype has ten or more counts. The chain recombines TRBV7-2 with TRBJ2-5, with D hard to call. This CDR3 spans 11 amino acids. The germline CDR1 and CDR2 sequences are SGHTA and FQGNSA. Trimming took 4 bases from V and 3 from J, leaving 3 bases between them. The CDR3 here is CASSYEETQYF. The CDR3 bases are TGTGCCAGCAGCTACGAAGAGACCCAGTACTTC.

The genes are TRBV7-3 and TRBJ2-3, with 10 positions matching TRBD1. V lost 5 bases, J lost 1 base, and 6 bases stayed unmatched. The CDR3 totals 16 residues. Germline V gene sequence: CDR1 SGHTA, CDR2 FQGTGA. Here the CDR3 DNA reads TGTGCCAGCAGCGCGACCGGGACAGGGGGCACAGATACGCAGTATTTT. It is translated as CASSATGTGGTDTQYF.

This clonotype has more than one count but fewer than ten. A much larger clone is a single base away; this may be a read error. The rearrangement links TRBV7-2 to TRBJ2-1; D gene uncertain. This CDR3 is built from 13 residues. CDR1 is SGHTA, CDR2 FQGNSA, per germline. CDR3 residues: CVSSLNNYNEQFF. In nucleotides, the CDR3 is TGTGTCAGCAGCTTAAACAATTACAATGAGCAGTTCTTC.

In its sample, this clonotype was seen many times. This chain joins TRBV14 and TRBJ2-1; D gene unclear. The CDR3 has 16 residues. Deletions cut 0 bases from V and 7 bases from J, with 16 bases between. Germline V gene sequence: CDR1 SGHDN, CDR2 FVKESK. The CDR3 is CASSQDPVSRENEQFF. CDR3 coding DNA: TGTGCCAGCAGCCAAGATCCAGTTTCTCGTGAAAATGAGCAGTTCTTC.

In this sample, this clonotype turned up many times. The chain has TRBV29-1 and TRBJ2-5; D is perhaps TRBD2 (6 bases). Trimming stripped 6 bases from V and 2 bases from J, with 10 bases between. Germline CDR1 and CDR2: SQVTM and ANQGSEA. The CDR3 is made up of 12 amino acids. In DNA, the CDR3 is TGCAGCGTCCGGACTACTCAAGAGACCCAGTACTTC. Translating it yields CSVRTTQETQYF.

This clonotype was picked up many times. The chain carries TRBV18 and TRBJ2-1; tentatively, D is TRBD1 (6 bases). Germline CDR1 KGHSH, CDR2 LQKENI. V gave up 4 bases and J gave up 2 bases, with 12 bases separating them. The CDR3 has 15 residues. The CDR3: CASSLNRDTYNEQFF. The CDR3 DNA follows: TGTGCCAGCTCACTAAACCGGGACACCTACAATGAGCAGTTCTTC.

This clonotype has ten or more counts. This rearrangement joins TRBV12-3 or TRBV12-4 to TRBJ2-1, with TRBD2 matching 11 bases. The CDR3 runs 16 residues. V gave up 6 bases and J gave up 4 bases; unmatched junction bases: 8. CDR3 sequence: CASSPGGTSGYNEQFF. CDR3 sequence (DNA): TGTGCCAGCAGCCCAGGGGGGACTAGCGGTTACAATGAGCAGTTCTTC.

This clonotype was picked up many times. The chain has TRBV5-1 and TRBJ2-1, with D possibly being TRBD1 (8 bases). The V end lost 4 bases, the J end lost 4 bases, and 27 bases lay between the germline ends. The CDR3 spans 19 residues. Germline lookup yields CDR1 SGHRS and CDR2 YFSETQ. The CDR3 loop reads CASSTPERDRLKHYNEQFF. DNA for the CDR3: TGCGCCAGCAGCACCCCGGAGCGGGACAGGCTAAAACATTACAATGAGCAGTTCTTC.

CDR3 in amino acids: CASSPGWSGDFYNEQFF. The CDR3 DNA reads as TGTGCCAGCAGCCCTGGTTGGTCCGGGGACTTTTACAATGAGCAGTTCTTC. The chain couples TRBV7-6 to TRBJ2-1; weak D call: TRBD2 (6 bases). The CDR3 is made up of 17 amino acids. CDR1 is SGHVS and CDR2 is FNYEAQ in the germline V gene. Between the trimmed V and J ends, which lost 5 bases and 4 bases, there was a span of 21 bases.

This clonotype was observed many times. V gene TRBV29-1 combines with J gene TRBJ1-1; no clear D. The CDR3 contains 12 residues. Trimming took off 2 bases at V and 1 base at J, with 5 bases between the two ends. Germline V gene data show CDR1 as SQVTM and CDR2 as ANQGSEA. CDR3 protein: CSVERSNTEAFF. The DNA of the CDR3 is TGCAGCGTTGAACGGTCGAACACTGAAGCTTTCTTT. Full variable domain (missing parts from reference TRBV29-1 and TRBJ1-1): SAVISQKPSRDICQRGTSLTIQCQVDSQVTMMFWYRQQPGQSLTLIATANQGSEATYESGFVIDKFPISRPNLTFSTLTVSNMSPEDSSIYLCSVERSNTEAFFGQGTRLTVV.

This clonotype occurred many times. This chain connects TRBV20-1 to TRBJ2-1, with D possibly being TRBD1 or TRBD2 (5 bases each). V was trimmed by 4 bases and J by 16 bases, leaving 14 bases between them. In germline, CDR1 is DFQATT, CDR2 SNEGSKA (reference sequence). The CDR3 runs 10 residues. The CDR3 DNA follows: TGCAGTGCTATGGGGGAAACCGAATTCTTC. Amino acids: CSAMGETEFF.

This clonotype is categorized as medium-sized. The chain joins TRBV7-2 to TRBJ2-1, with D uncertain. V was trimmed by 2 bases and J by 3 bases, leaving 2 bases between them. The length of the CDR3 is 12 residues. CDR1 is SGHTA and CDR2 is FQGNSA in the germline V gene. CDR3 sequence: CASSLRYNEQFF. Here the CDR3 DNA reads TGTGCCAGCAGCTTACGCTACAATGAGCAGTTCTTC.

The sample holds many counts of this clonotype. This chain connects TRBV20-1 to TRBJ2-7; 12 bases agree with TRBD2. V gave up 5 bases and J gave up 4 bases; unmatched junction bases: 3. The CDR3 sequence is 13 residues long. The germline gives CDR1 DFQATT, CDR2 SNEGSKA (reference sequence). This CDR3 reads CSAGLAGRYEQYF. CDR3 in DNA: TGCAGTGCTGGACTAGCGGGAAGGTACGAGCAGTACTTC.

This clonotype appeared many times. The CDR3: CASSFLTSAYSYEQYF. DNA for the CDR3: TGTGCCAGCAGCTTCTTGACTAGCGCCTACTCCTACGAGCAGTACTTC. The V and J genes are TRBV7-2 and TRBJ2-7, with TRBD2 matching 8 bases. After removal of 3 bases from V and 0 bases from J, the junction contained 7 bases not matched to a gene. The CDR3 has 16 residues. The germline CDR1 and CDR2 sequences are SGHTA and FQGNSA.

This clonotype was observed at least ten times. The rearrangement uses TRBV12-2 and TRBJ1-5. TRBV12-2 is a known pseudogene. The length of the CDR3 is 13 residues. CDR3 protein: CASRWDFVQPQHF. The CDR3 DNA sequence: TGTGCAAGTCGCTGGGACTTCGTTCAGCCCCAGCATTTT.

This clonotype showed up many times. The V call is TRBV6-5, the J call TRBJ2-3; 9 bases line up with TRBD2. The CDR3 is 15 amino acids. Germline assignment: CDR1 MNHEY and CDR2 SVGAGI. After removal of 5 bases from V and 10 bases from J, the junction contained 13 bases not matched to a gene. CDR3 in amino acids: CASSPSRGTSPAQYF. CDR3 nucleotides: TGTGCCAGCAGTCCCTCCCGGGGGACTAGCCCCGCGCAGTATTTT.